What follows are 32 T cell receptor beta chains derived from one specimen sequenced in a study of blood T cell repertoires in COVID-19. Using immunoSEQ multiplex PCR, the repertoire was profiled, and TCRdb retains in-frame clones only, with some absent. This table has approximately 230,000 clones, approximately 86% appearing once. Sequenced input: peripheral blood. The receptors derive from an elderly man with acute or convalescent COVID-19.

The chain joins TRBV10-2 to TRBJ2-3; 8 positions agree with TRBD2. V lost 5 bases to trimming and J lost 0 bases; unmatched junction nucleotides: 1. Per the germline V gene, CDR1 is WSHSY and CDR2 is SAAADI. This CDR3 has 14 residues. CDR3 region: CASSLAGSTDTQYF. The CDR3 DNA reads TGCGCCAGCAGTTTAGCGGGGAGCACAGATACGCAGTATTTT.

The chain has TRBV14 and TRBJ2-3, with 8 nucleotides matching TRBD1. The CDR3 is 13 amino acids. The junction had 5 bases not matched to a gene; V was cut back by 4 bases and J by 8 bases. CDR1 is SGHDN and CDR2 is FVKESK in the germline V gene. CDR3 sequence: CASSPGGAGTQYF. In DNA form, the CDR3 reads TGTGCCAGCAGCCCAGGGGGCGCGGGTACGCAGTATTTT.

This chain uses TRBV7-8 with TRBJ1-2; no clear D. Germline loops: CDR1 SGHVS, CDR2 FQNEAQ. Trimming took off 5 bases at V and 0 bases at J, with 13 bases between the two ends. The CDR3 is 15 residues long. The CDR3: CASSTRRQANYGYTF. For the CDR3, the DNA is TGTGCCAGCAGCACCCGCCGACAAGCTAACTATGGCTACACCTTC.

The chain carries TRBV5-1 and TRBJ2-1; 7 bases fit TRBD1. The V and J ends lost 1 base and 7 bases, in that order; junction bases with no gene match: 8. From germline, CDR1 is SGHRS and CDR2 YFSETQ. The CDR3 length is 15 residues. The CDR3 DNA sequence: TGCGCCAGCAGCTTGACAGGGGACCCTTGGAATGAGCAGTTCTTC. Amino acid sequence: CASSLTGDPWNEQFF.

This sequence joins TRBV10-1 and TRBJ1-2, with D uncertain. Germline lookup yields CDR1 WNHNN and CDR2 SYGVQD (reference sequence). The CDR3 sequence is 17 residues long. V lost 0 bases, J lost 0 bases, and 14 bases lay in between. As DNA, the CDR3 is TGCGCCAGCAGTGAGTCGATCAGAGGCGACCCTAACTATGGCTACACCTTC. Translation gives CASSESIRGDPNYGYTF.

This clone came up a few times. This sequence joins TRBV28 and TRBJ1-1; D is unresolved. This CDR3 has 10 residues. V dropped 6 bases and J dropped 9 bases, with 8 bases sitting between them. Germline V gene lookup returns CDR1 MDHEN and CDR2 SYDVKM. CDR3 bases: TGTGCCAGCAGATCCAGAAAAGCTTTCTTT. Translation: CASRSRKAFF.

This clone has just one count. The chain combines TRBV3-1 (or the pseudogene TRBV3-2) with TRBJ2-1; no definite D call. With 1 base removed from V and 7 bases from J, the gap between germline ends came to 14 bases. The CDR3 extends over 15 amino acids. Germline CDR1 LGHDT, CDR2 YNNKEL (reference sequence). In DNA, the CDR3 is TGTGCCAGCAGCCAAGGGTTAGCATCTACAAATGAGCAGTTCTTC. Protein product: CASSQGLASTNEQFF.

V usage is TRBV7-2 and J usage is TRBJ1-5; TRBD1 might be the D (6 bases). Trimming shortened V by 5 bases and J by 5 bases, and 10 bases separated the two germline ends. Germline V CDR1 and CDR2: SGHTA, FQGNSA. The CDR3 is 13 residues long. CDR3 in amino acids: CASSKKGDQPQHF. The CDR3 coding sequence is TGTGCCAGCAGCAAAAAGGGGGATCAGCCCCAGCATTTT.

As DNA, the CDR3 is TGCAGCGTTAGGGGCTCGGCGAACACCGGGGAGCTGTTTTTT. It specifies CSVRGSANTGELFF. This sequence joins TRBV29-1 and TRBJ2-2; D possibly corresponds to TRBD1 (5 bases). Germline CDR1 and CDR2: SQVTM and ANQGSEA. V lost 5 bases, J lost 0 bases, and 10 bases lay in between. The CDR3 is 14 amino acids.

J is TRBJ2-7 and V is TRBV6-7; weak D call: TRBD2 (5 bases). TRBV6-7 belongs to the ORF category, with a function that is uncertain. Deletions cut 6 bases from V and 6 bases from J, with 9 bases between. There are 11 residues in the CDR3. In DNA, the CDR3 is TGTGCCAGCAGCCCTACTAGCGAGCAGTACTTC. This codes for CASSPTSEQYF.

This chain uses TRBV18 with TRBJ1-1; the D gene is possibly TRBD1 (6 bases). This CDR3 region has 13 residues. The V gene's germline CDR1 is KGHSH and CDR2 LQKENI. Trimming removed 5 bases from V and 5 bases from J, with 12 bases in between. The CDR3 loop is CASSFDQGTEAFF. CDR3 DNA sequence: TGTGCCAGCTCATTCGATCAGGGGACTGAAGCTTTCTTT.

The rearrangement uses TRBV19 and TRBJ1-2, with 7 bases identical to TRBD1. The CDR3 is made up of 12 amino acids. The V segment lost 9 bases and the J segment 5 bases; nucleotides outside the gene matches: 6. Germline CDR1 is LNHDA and CDR2 is SQIVND (reference sequence). The CDR3 reads CASKTGAYGYTF. CDR3 sequence (DNA): TGTGCCAGCAAAACAGGGGCATATGGCTACACCTTC.

This clone showed up just a few times. This chain connects TRBV4-1 to TRBJ1-2, with D possibly being TRBD1 (6 bases). CDR3 length: 16 residues. CDR1 and CDR2 (germline): MGHRA, YSYEKL. V gave up 2 bases and J gave up 4 bases, with 17 bases separating them. The CDR3 DNA reads as TGCGCCAGCAGCCAACCCGGGTCCGACAGGATCTATGGCTACACCTTC. Its translation is CASSQPGSDRIYGYTF.

This clone was found once. The V call is TRBV28, the J call TRBJ1-1, with TRBD1 as a possible D gene (6 bases). The V gene lost 8 bases and the J gene lost 10 bases, with 8 bases spanning the gap. The V gene's germline CDR1 is MDHEN and CDR2 SYDVKM. This CDR3 comprises 9 residues. The DNA of the CDR3 is TGTGCCAGCGCCAGGGGAGCTTTCTTT. It is translated as CASARGAFF.

V is TRBV19 and J is TRBJ1-3; 9 bases align to TRBD1. This CDR3 comprises 16 residues. J lost 0 bases, V lost 6 bases, and 6 bases had no gene match. Germline CDR1 and CDR2: LNHDA and SQIVND (reference sequence). In DNA form, the CDR3 reads TGTGCCAGTAGCTTGAGGACAGGGGACTCTGGAAACACCATATATTTT. Its translation is CASSLRTGDSGNTIYF.

The J gene is TRBJ2-1, the V gene TRBV7-9; maybe TRBD1 (5 bases). V was cut by 2 bases and J by 0 bases, with 17 bases left in between. CDR1 is SEHNR, CDR2 FQNEAQ, per germline (reference sequence). The CDR3 loop spans 18 amino acids. Written as DNA, the CDR3 is TGTGCCAGCAGCTTATGGCCTAGGTACAGGAGCTCCTACAATGAGCAGTTCTTC. As protein: CASSLWPRYRSSYNEQFF.

This chain joins TRBV6-2 or TRBV6-3 and TRBJ2-6, with D possibly being TRBD2 (7 bases). The ends were cut back, 3 bases at V and 2 bases at J, with 14 bases in the middle. In germline, CDR1 is MNHEY, CDR2 SVGEGT. This CDR3 has 17 residues. This CDR3 reads CASSYRGGATGANVLTF. CDR3 sequence (DNA): TGTGCCAGCAGTTATAGGGGGGGCGCTACTGGGGCCAACGTCCTGACTTTC.

CDR3 coding DNA: TGTGCCACCAAAGGGGCCGGTGATAATTCACCCCTCCACTTT. This translates into CATKGAGDNSPLHF. This chain links TRBV19 with TRBJ1-6, with a tentative D call TRBD1 (5 bases). The germline V and J ends were trimmed by 10 bases and 5 bases, with 15 bases remaining between them. CDR1 is LNHDA and CDR2 is SQIVND in the germline V gene (reference sequence). This CDR3 has 14 residues.

J is TRBJ2-3 and V is TRBV27, with unresolved D. The CDR3 runs to 15 residues. V shed 1 base and J shed 2 bases, with 10 bases lying between them. Germline CDR1 and CDR2: MNHEY and SMNVEV (reference sequence). The CDR3 sequence: CASSLLGTVTDTQYF. In DNA, the CDR3 is TGTGCCAGCAGTTTATTGGGTACAGTCACAGATACGCAGTATTTT.

On this clone: Other DNA sequences in this specimen translate into the identical CDR3. The chain links TRBV19 to TRBJ2-2; D is undetermined. The CDR3 totals 14 residues. Looked up from germline, CDR1 is LNHDA and CDR2 is SQIVND (reference sequence). V lost 3 bases and J 1 base, leaving 6 bases between the germline ends. CDR3 in DNA: TGTGCCAGTAGTATGGGCAGGAACACCGGGGAGCTGTTTTTT. Amino acid sequence: CASSMGRNTGELFF.

V is TRBV3-1 (or the pseudogene TRBV3-2) and J is TRBJ1-4; D is ambiguous. Germline CDR1 is LGHDT and CDR2 is YNNKEL (reference sequence). Trimming shortened V by 7 bases and J by 6 bases, and 18 bases separated the two germline ends. CDR3 size: 15 residues. CDR3 sequence reads: CASNLRGVSDEKLFF. The CDR3, as DNA: TGTGCCAGCAACCTACGGGGAGTCTCAGATGAAAAACTGTTTTTT.

As to this clone: The sample carries other DNA sequences with the same CDR3. The V and J genes are TRBV7-2 and TRBJ1-5; TRBD1 agrees at 7 bases. Trimming at V came to 4 bases and at J to 7 bases, leaving 7 bases not matched to a gene. The CDR3 consists of 14 residues. The germline V gene encodes CDR1 SGHTA and CDR2 FQGNSA. CDR3 amino acids: CASSSRQGEQPQHF. Written as DNA, the CDR3 is TGTGCCAGCAGCTCGAGACAGGGCGAGCAGCCCCAGCATTTT.

The chain links TRBV11-2 to TRBJ2-1; no definite D call. Germline V lookup: CDR1 SGHAT, CDR2 FQNNGV. Trimming removed 4 bases at V and 3 bases at J, with 10 bases between. The CDR3 sequence is 14 residues long. CDR3 sequence: CASSSERGYNEQFF. The CDR3 DNA follows: TGTGCCAGCAGCTCTGAACGCGGCTACAATGAGCAGTTCTTC.

This chain links TRBV24-1 with TRBJ2-5; 9 bases fit TRBD1. J lost 2 bases, V lost 1 base, and 4 bases had no gene match. Germline CDR1 reads KGHDR; CDR2 reads SFDVKD. The CDR3 has 16 residues. DNA for the CDR3: TGTGCCACCAGTGATTTTCCGGGGACAGGGCAAGAGACCCAGTACTTC. Its translation: CATSDFPGTGQETQYF.

The chain has TRBV3-1 (or the pseudogene TRBV3-2) and TRBJ1-6, with 7 bases identical to TRBD1. There are 19 residues in the CDR3. Looked up from germline, CDR1 is LGHDT and CDR2 is YNNKEL (reference sequence). With V trimmed by 0 bases and J by 2 bases, 10 bases remained unmatched. CDR3 sequence (DNA): TGTGCCAGCAGCCAAGATAGGACAGGACCCCGGACCTATAATTCACCCCTCCACTTT. Residues: CASSQDRTGPRTYNSPLHF.

The chain is built from TRBV19 and TRBJ2-1; 11 nucleotides line up with TRBD2. The CDR3 totals 14 residues. The V and J ends lost 6 bases and 7 bases, in that order; junction bases with no gene match: 5. Germline CDR1 LNHDA, CDR2 SQIVND (reference sequence). CDR3 in amino acids: CASRTSGIGNEQFF. CDR3 DNA: TGTGCCAGTAGGACTAGCGGGATAGGGAATGAGCAGTTCTTC.

The chain recombines TRBV2 with TRBJ2-3; a possible D gene is TRBD2 (6 bases). V was pared by 5 bases and J by 1 base, with 13 bases between. The CDR3 extends over 15 amino acids. Germline assignment: CDR1 SNHLY and CDR2 FYNNEI. CDR3: CASSTQGLRTDTQYF. Here the CDR3 DNA reads TGTGCCAGCAGTACCCAGGGACTTCGCACAGATACGCAGTATTTT.

V usage is TRBV6-2 or TRBV6-3 and J usage is TRBJ2-7; TRBD2 is a possible D gene (6 bases). Germline V gives CDR1 MNHEY, CDR2 SVGEGT. Trimming removed 5 bases from V and 4 bases from J, with 21 bases in between. The CDR3 spans 16 residues. In nucleotides, the CDR3 is TGTGCCAGCAGTGGAGTAGCGGAGGGCCTCCGATACGAGCAGTACTTC. Translation gives CASSGVAEGLRYEQYF.

V usage is TRBV6-6 and J usage is TRBJ1-2; no reliable D call. This CDR3 comprises 13 residues. V was clipped by 2 bases and J by 4 bases, with 8 bases between them. Looked up from germline, CDR1 is MNHNY and CDR2 is SVGAGI (reference sequence). The CDR3 spells CASSYNSGYGYTF. The CDR3 DNA is TGTGCCAGCAGTTACAACAGTGGCTATGGCTACACCTTC.

The chain uses TRBV18 and TRBJ1-2; 7 bases line up with TRBD1. Germline trimming cut 3 bases from V and 7 bases from J; bases unmatched to any gene: 5. Germline V lookup: CDR1 KGHSH, CDR2 LQKENI. The CDR3 is 13 amino acids. The CDR3 DNA reads as TGTGCCAGCTCACCGGAGACAGGGACTGGCTACACCTTC. Its protein is CASSPETGTGYTF.

The genes are TRBV6-2 or TRBV6-3 and TRBJ2-1, with a weak D call TRBD2 (6 bases). The CDR3 has 13 amino acids. In germline, CDR1 is MNHEY, CDR2 SVGEGT. The ends were cut back, 0 bases at V and 8 bases at J, with 8 bases in the middle. In nucleotides, the CDR3 is TGTGCCAGCAGTTACTCGACTAGTCATGAGCAGTTCTTC. It encodes CASSYSTSHEQFF.

This clone was detected a few times. J is TRBJ1-4 and V is TRBV18; D possibly corresponds to TRBD1 (6 bases). CDR3 length equals 12 residues. The germline V and J ends were trimmed by 8 bases and 13 bases, with 17 bases remaining between them. Germline CDR1 reads KGHSH; CDR2 reads LQKENI. CDR3 sequence reads: CASATGGPGLFF. The DNA of the CDR3 is TGTGCCAGCGCCACCGGGGGGCCAGGACTGTTTTTT.